This TCR beta chain is from a study of blood T cell repertoires in COVID-19. This table comes from immunoSEQ multiplex PCR, and its TCRdb copy is limited to in-frame clones, with some not included. Of 250,000 to 350,000 clones listed, 89% are singletons. As regards this clone: This specimen includes other DNA sequences encoding the same CDR3.

Losses at the gene ends were 0 bases for V and 8 bases for J; bases not matched to a gene: 5. Germline CDR1 SGHRS, CDR2 YFSETQ. This CDR3 is built from 15 residues. Participants came from fewer than 25 US areas, aged about 18 to 100 years. The chain combines TRBV5-1 with TRBJ1-6, with 7 positions matching TRBD1. Material for sequencing was PBMCs or T cells enriched from blood (not recorded which). The sequence derives from a woman between 45 and 60 years old who had been exposed to COVID-19. The CDR3 sequence: CASSLAGTVDSPLHF. The CDR3 bases are TGCGCCAGCAGCTTGGCCGGGACAGTAGATTCACCCCTCCACTTT. Full variable domain (rest looked up from reference TRBV5-1 and TRBJ1-6): KAGVTQTPRYLIKTRGQQVTLSCSPISGHRSVSWYQQTPGQGLQFLFEYFSETQRNKGNFPGRFSGRQFSNSRSEMNVSTLELGDSALYLCASSLAGTVDSPLHFGNGTRLTVT.